Shown below are 23 T cell receptor beta chains from a single sample sequenced in a study of blood T cell repertoires in COVID-19 (dated by TCRdb to the early 2020s). The library was obtained by the immunoSEQ multiplex PCR assay. Not all clones reach the TCRdb copy of this immuneACCESS table, which keeps in-frame sequences only. Checked studies attribute under half of the gap to unresolved V genes and leave the rest unexplained. The sample data list 350,000 to 450,000 clones, and roughly 92% of these were observed just once. In total, the top ten clones hold about 0.9% of the sample. Sequenced: PBMCs or T cells enriched from blood (not recorded which). The receptor set was obtained from a woman in her 40s who had been exposed to COVID-19.

The chain joins TRBV7-8 to TRBJ2-1, with TRBD2 identical over 7 bases. Germline CDR1 and CDR2: SGHVS and FQNEAQ. The CDR3 has 16 residues. The trim removed 2 bases at V and 0 bases at J, leaving 4 bases unmatched. The CDR3 is CASSLIAGLSYNEQFF. The CDR3 DNA follows: TGTGCCAGCAGCTTAATAGCGGGTCTCTCCTACAATGAGCAGTTCTTC. Full variable domain (remainder filled in from reference TRBV7-8 and TRBJ2-1): GAGVSQSPRYKVAKRGQDVALRCDPISGHVSLFWYQQALGQGPEFLTYFQNEAQLDKSGLPSDRFFAERPEGSVSTLKIQRTQQEDSAVYLCASSLIAGLSYNEQFFGPGTRLTVL.

This chain uses TRBV19 with TRBJ1-2; TRBD1 agrees at 7 bases. CDR1 is LNHDA, CDR2 SQIVND, per germline (reference sequence). J gave up 0 bases and V 7 bases, and 14 bases lay outside the gene matches. The CDR3 length is 17 residues. The CDR3 sequence is CASTNPWDSDSNYGYTF. CDR3 in DNA: TGTGCCAGTACCAACCCGTGGGACAGCGATTCTAACTATGGCTACACCTTC.

This chain joins TRBV2 and TRBJ2-3; TRBD2 aligns across 11 bases. This CDR3 comprises 14 residues. The germline V gene encodes CDR1 SNHLY and CDR2 FYNNEI. Unmatched junction bases numbered 1, after V lost 6 bases and J lost 2 bases. CDR3 bases: TGTGCCAGCAGGGGACTAGCGGACACAGATACGCAGTATTTT. It codes for CASRGLADTDTQYF.

The chain couples TRBV6-2 or TRBV6-3 to TRBJ2-7; 7 bases line up with TRBD1. The CDR3 spans 16 residues. Germline loops: CDR1 MNHEY, CDR2 SVGEGT. Trimming removed 4 bases from V and 6 bases from J; junction bases left unmatched: 15. The CDR3 reads CASSSLARQGSAEQYF. CDR3 in DNA: TGTGCCAGCAGTTCCCTCGCACGACAGGGCTCCGCCGAGCAGTACTTC.

The rearrangement uses TRBV5-1 and TRBJ2-6; tentatively, D is TRBD1 (5 bases). Germline loops: CDR1 SGHRS, CDR2 YFSETQ. V lost 4 bases and J lost 5, with 16 bases in between. There are 16 residues in the CDR3. CDR3 protein: CASSLDQGVRANVLTF. The CDR3 DNA is TGCGCCAGCAGCCTGGACCAGGGCGTGAGGGCCAACGTCCTGACTTTC.

The rearrangement uses TRBV7-8 and TRBJ1-5, with TRBD1 as a possible D gene (6 bases). There are 18 residues in the CDR3. V dropped 5 bases and J dropped 4 bases, with 24 bases sitting between them. Germline CDR1 is SGHVS and CDR2 is FQNEAQ. The CDR3 DNA follows: TGTGCCAGCAGCCTCCGGGAGGGGGGCCGATGGCCAAATCAGCCCCAGCATTTT. Its translation: CASSLREGGRWPNQPQHF.

The V call is TRBV7-6, the J call TRBJ2-1, with TRBD2 identical over 7 bases. Germline CDR1 and CDR2: SGHVS and FNYEAQ. The CDR3 contains 18 residues. V trimming: 1 base; J trimming: 2 bases; junction bases outside the gene matches: 11. In nucleotides, the CDR3 is TGTGCCAGCAGCTTAGTATCGTTGAGACGGGGGGCCTACAATGAGCAGTTCTTC. It specifies CASSLVSLRRGAYNEQFF. Full variable domain (rest looked up from reference TRBV7-6 and TRBJ2-1): GAGVSQSPRYKVTKRGQDVALRCDPISGHVSLYWYRQALGQGPEFLTYFNYEAQQDKSGLPNDRFSAERPEGSISTLTIQRTEQRDSAMYRCASSLVSLRRGAYNEQFFGPGTRLTVL.

The rearrangement uses TRBV11-2 and TRBJ2-1; TRBD1 agrees at 7 bases. V gave up 5 bases and J gave up 0 bases; unmatched junction bases: 10. This CDR3 region has 17 residues. The V gene's germline CDR1 is SGHAT and CDR2 FQNNGV. CDR3 nucleotides: TGTGCCAGCAGCGGCCACAGGGGACCTTTCTCCTACAATGAGCAGTTCTTC. Encoded protein: CASSGHRGPFSYNEQFF.

The chain combines TRBV19 with TRBJ1-2, with a possible D match to TRBD1 (5 bases). There are 14 residues in the CDR3. In germline, CDR1 is LNHDA, CDR2 SQIVND (reference sequence). Deletions cut 7 bases from V and 6 bases from J, with 18 bases between. CDR3 DNA: TGTGCCAGTATTGCGACGTCGGGGGGTAATGGCTACACCTTC. Amino acid sequence: CASIATSGGNGYTF.

The chain has TRBV19 and TRBJ1-1; 10 positions match TRBD1. CDR3 length: 15 residues. V lost 5 bases, J lost 4 bases, and 7 bases stayed unmatched. Germline CDR1 is LNHDA and CDR2 is SQIVND (reference sequence). CDR3 nucleotide sequence: TGTGCCAGTAGTCCAAGACAGGGGGCGAGCACTGAAGCTTTCTTT. Amino acids: CASSPRQGASTEAFF.

This chain links TRBV5-4 with TRBJ2-3; the D gene is possibly TRBD2 (6 bases). CDR3 length: 15 amino acids. From germline, CDR1 is SGHNT and CDR2 YYREEE (reference sequence). Trimming pared 4 bases from V and 6 bases from J, leaving 18 bases between. The CDR3 bases are TGTGCCAGCAGCCAGGAGGGTCCCGCGGGGGATACGCAGTATTTT. Its protein product is CASSQEGPAGDTQYF. The variable domain in full, with the rest retrieved from reference TRBV5-4 and TRBJ2-3, is ETGVTQSPTHLIKTRGQQVTLRCSSQSGHNTVSWYQQALGQGPQFIFQYYREEENGRGNFPPRFSGLQFPNYSSELNVNALELDDSALYLCASSQEGPAGDTQYFGPGTRLTVL.

The CDR3 region is CASSRKGAGVGEQFF. The CDR3 DNA is TGTGCCAGCAGCCGGAAGGGAGCGGGAGTGGGGGAGCAGTTCTTC. The chain links TRBV7-6 to TRBJ2-1; 8 bases map to TRBD2. J lost 10 bases, V lost 5 bases, and 13 bases had no gene match. Germline V gives CDR1 SGHVS, CDR2 FNYEAQ. The CDR3 has 15 residues.

The chain links TRBV11-3 to TRBJ2-3, with TRBD1 matching over 8 bases. V was pared by 7 bases and J by 3 bases, with 6 bases of the junction left unmatched. There are 14 residues in the CDR3. Germline loops: CDR1 SGHNT, CDR2 YENEEA. The CDR3 reads CASKATGGTDTQYF. DNA for the CDR3: TGTGCCAGCAAAGCTACAGGGGGAACAGATACGCAGTATTTT.

The chain combines TRBV3-1 (or the pseudogene TRBV3-2) with TRBJ2-4, with 7 bases identical to TRBD1. Germline V gives CDR1 LGHDT, CDR2 YNNKEL (reference sequence). V trimming: 0 bases; J trimming: 9 bases; junction bases outside the gene matches: 8. The CDR3 is 15 amino acids. The chain's CDR3 is CASSQDLQGQGIQYF. The CDR3 nucleotides read TGTGCCAGCAGCCAAGATTTACAGGGGCAAGGCATTCAGTACTTC.

The chain is built from TRBV6-5 and TRBJ2-6; possible D gene TRBD1, 5 bases. Germline values: CDR1 MNHEY, CDR2 SVGAGI. The CDR3 runs 15 residues. Trimming left V 6 bases short and J 1 base short, with 10 bases between. The CDR3 loop is CASRPDSSGANVLTF. The CDR3 nucleotides are TGTGCCAGCAGGCCCGACAGTTCTGGGGCCAACGTCCTGACTTTC.

The gene calls are TRBV9 and TRBJ1-3; no reliable D call. Germline CDR1 is SGDLS and CDR2 is YYNGEE. This CDR3 is built from 15 residues. Trimming shortened V by 0 bases and J by 4 bases, and 11 bases separated the two germline ends. CDR3 nucleotides: TGTGCCAGCAGCGTAGGACAAGGCCCCGGAAACACCATATATTTT. Translating gives CASSVGQGPGNTIYF. Variable domain in full (rest from reference TRBV9 and TRBJ1-3): DSGVTQTPKHLITATGQRVTLRCSPRSGDLSVYWYQQSLDQGLQFLIQYYNGEERAKGNILERFSAQQFPDLHSELNLSSLELGDSALYFCASSVGQGPGNTIYFGEGSWLTVV.

The chain links TRBV7-9 to TRBJ1-1; TRBD1 might be the D (5 bases). The ends were cut back, 3 bases at V and 5 bases at J, with 13 bases in the middle. CDR3 length equals 14 residues. The germline gives CDR1 SEHNR, CDR2 FQNEAQ (reference sequence). For the CDR3, the DNA is TGTGCCAGCAGCTTGGGGCTGGGGGGTACTGAAGCTTTCTTT. The encoded protein is CASSLGLGGTEAFF.

V and J are TRBV30 and TRBJ1-4; D unclear. Trimming left V 1 base short and J 5 bases short, with 17 bases between. This CDR3 has 16 residues. Germline loops: CDR1 GTSNPN, CDR2 SVGIG (reference sequence). The CDR3 loop is CAWSGTTRGGNEKLFF. The CDR3 coding sequence is TGTGCCTGGAGTGGTACGACACGGGGTGGAAATGAAAAACTGTTTTTT.

Written as DNA, the CDR3 is TGTGCCTGCAGACTCCCCCCCCAGGGTACGCAGTATTTT. Translation: CACRLPPQGTQYF. This chain joins TRBV30 and TRBJ2-3; possibly TRBD1 for D (5 bases). This CDR3 is built from 13 residues. V was cut by 6 bases and J by 8 bases, with 18 bases left in between. The germline V gene has CDR1 GTSNPN and CDR2 SVGIG (reference sequence).

V usage is TRBV9 and J usage is TRBJ1-3; D is undetermined. CDR1 is SGDLS, CDR2 YYNGEE, per germline. Trimming stripped 0 bases from V and 0 bases from J, with 7 bases between. This CDR3 region has 15 residues. The CDR3 DNA follows: TGTGCCAGCAGCGTAGTGGGAGTCTCTGGAAACACCATATATTTT. Amino acid sequence: CASSVVGVSGNTIYF.

The chain employs TRBV30 and TRBJ1-2, with a possible D match to TRBD1 (5 bases). CDR3 size: 13 residues. CDR1 and CDR2 from the germline V gene are GTSNPN and SVGIG (reference sequence). The germline V and J ends were trimmed by 2 bases and 5 bases, with 12 bases remaining between them. CDR3 DNA: TGTGCCTGGAGTCCGTCCAGGGAATATGGCTACACCTTC. Encoded protein: CAWSPSREYGYTF.

The chain joins TRBV24-1 to TRBJ2-5; a weak D match, TRBD1 (6 bases). The CDR3 loop spans 15 amino acids. Germline V gene lookup returns CDR1 KGHDR and CDR2 SFDVKD. V shed 3 bases and J shed 3 bases, with 13 bases lying between them. The CDR3 loop is CATSDPRTEKETQYF. CDR3 DNA: TGTGCCACCAGTGATCCACGGACAGAAAAAGAGACCCAGTACTTC.

This sequence joins TRBV7-9 and TRBJ2-5; 7 bases are a match to TRBD1. The CDR3 covers 15 residues. CDR1 is SEHNR, CDR2 FQNEAQ, per germline (reference sequence). V trimming: 1 base; J trimming: 4 bases; junction bases outside the gene matches: 6. CDR3 sequence: CASSLGDRVSETQYF. In DNA, the CDR3 is TGTGCCAGCAGCTTAGGCGACAGGGTTTCAGAGACCCAGTACTTC.